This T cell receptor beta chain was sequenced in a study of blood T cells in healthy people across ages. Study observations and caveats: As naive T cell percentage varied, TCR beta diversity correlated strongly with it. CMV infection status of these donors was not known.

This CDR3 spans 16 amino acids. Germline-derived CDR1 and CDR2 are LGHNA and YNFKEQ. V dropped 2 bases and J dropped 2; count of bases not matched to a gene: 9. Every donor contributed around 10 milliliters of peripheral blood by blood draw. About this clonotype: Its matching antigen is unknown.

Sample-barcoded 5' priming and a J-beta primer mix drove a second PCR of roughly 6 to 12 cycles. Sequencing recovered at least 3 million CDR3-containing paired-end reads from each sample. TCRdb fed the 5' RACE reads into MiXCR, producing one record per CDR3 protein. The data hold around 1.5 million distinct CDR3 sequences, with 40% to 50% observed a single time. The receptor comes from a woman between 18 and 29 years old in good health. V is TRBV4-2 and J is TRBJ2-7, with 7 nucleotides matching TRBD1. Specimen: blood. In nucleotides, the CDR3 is TGTGCCAGCAGCCAAACGTCGGGACAGCCTACCTACGAGCAGTACTTC. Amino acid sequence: CASSQTSGQPTYEQYF.